Described below is a single T cell receptor beta chain sequence and its context. Its target is unknown. The germline gives CDR1 MGHRA, CDR2 YSYEKL. The CDR3 runs to 15 residues. V was clipped by 4 bases and J by 5 bases; unmatched bases: 10. Nominally healthy donors provided the samples, though records likely missed some immune exposures. This sample is drawn from a study of cytomegalovirus exposure and HLA in healthy donors. General study results and limits: Presence/absence analyses rested on an assumption that sequencing depth was roughly uniform across donors.

PCR primers comprised 60 Vbeta and 13 Jbeta primers. Sequencing was performed with immunoSEQ multiplex PCR; in TCRdb, only in-frame clones are kept and a portion is missing. Here the sample spans about 180,000 clones, around four fifths being singletons. V and J are TRBV4-1 and TRBJ2-7; 8 bases are shared with TRBD2. The sequenced sample consisted of PBMCs. This TCR came from a woman between 25 and 40 years old in good health and CMV-seronegative. The CDR3 region is CASSRIGRGVHEQYF. CDR3 nucleotides: TGCGCCAGCAGCCGGATTGGGCGGGGGGTGCACGAGCAGTACTTC.